This entry concerns a single TCR beta chain. The data are from a study of blood T cell repertoires in COVID-19. Study in general: Specimens from acute and convalescent COVID-19 originated in the United States, Italy and Spain.

The table came from immunoSEQ multiplex PCR; TCRdb's copy has only in-frame clones and leaves some out. The sample holds a few hundred thousand clones, approximately 85% seen once. Trimming took 0 bases from V and 10 from J, leaving 13 bases between them. Per germline, CDR1 SGDLS and CDR2 YYNGEE. CDR3 length equals 13 residues. The source of this sequence is a man between 18 and 35 years old with active or convalescent COVID-19. The chain joins TRBV9 to TRBJ1-2, with a weak D call TRBD1 (6 bases). The source material was peripheral blood. The CDR3 region has the DNA TGTGCCAGCAGCGTAGGGCCCGGACAGTTCTACACCTTC. This translates into CASSVGPGQFYTF. Variable domain in full (rest from reference TRBV9 and TRBJ1-2): DSGVTQTPKHLITATGQRVTLRCSPRSGDLSVYWYQQSLDQGLQFLIQYYNGEERAKGNILERFSAQQFPDLHSELNLSSLELGDSALYFCASSVGPGQFYTFGSGTRLTVV.